Described below is a single TCR beta chain sequence and its context. Its antigen is currently unknown. J lost 4 bases, V lost 11 bases, and 7 bases had no gene match. Germline V lookup: CDR1 MNHEY, CDR2 SVGAGI. This CDR3 comprises 13 residues. Sample-barcoded 5' priming and a J-beta primer mix drove a second PCR of about 6 to 12 cycles. Samples each returned at least 2.5 million CDR3-containing paired-end reads. One entry per CDR3 protein, called by TCRdb with MiXCR from the 5' RACE reads. The sample has under 2 million distinct CDR3 sequences, about 31% seen once. This entry is derived from a study of blood T cells in healthy people across ages. Samples had at least 6 million PBMCs isolated from them. Per individual sample, total RNA of at least 5.5 micrograms was extracted. Notes on the study in general: Older age coincided with a roughly linear decline in TCR beta diversity per million T cells.

Sequences were obtained from blood. The V and J genes are TRBV6-5 and TRBJ2-7, with TRBD1 matching over 11 bases. The receptor comes from a woman aged 30 to 39 in good health. CDR3 residues: CAGSRDRGYEQYF. CDR3 nucleotide sequence: TGTGCCGGATCCCGGGACAGGGGGTACGAGCAGTACTTC.